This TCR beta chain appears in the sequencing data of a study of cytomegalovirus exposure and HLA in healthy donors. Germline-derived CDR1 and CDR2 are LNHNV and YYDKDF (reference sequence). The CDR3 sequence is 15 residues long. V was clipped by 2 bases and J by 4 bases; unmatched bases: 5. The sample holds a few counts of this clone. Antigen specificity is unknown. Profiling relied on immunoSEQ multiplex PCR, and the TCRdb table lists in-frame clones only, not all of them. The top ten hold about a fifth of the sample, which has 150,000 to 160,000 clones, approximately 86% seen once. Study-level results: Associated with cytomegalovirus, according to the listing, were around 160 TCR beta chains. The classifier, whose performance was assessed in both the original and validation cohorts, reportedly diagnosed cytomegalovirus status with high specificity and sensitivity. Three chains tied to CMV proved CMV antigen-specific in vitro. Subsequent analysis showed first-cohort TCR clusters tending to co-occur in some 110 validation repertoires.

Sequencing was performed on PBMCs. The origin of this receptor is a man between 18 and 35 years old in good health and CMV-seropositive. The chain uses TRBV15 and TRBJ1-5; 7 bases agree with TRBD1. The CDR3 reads CATSRSGTVNQPQHF. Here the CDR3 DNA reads TGTGCCACCAGCAGAAGTGGGACAGTAAATCAGCCCCAGCATTTT.